This TCR beta chain originates from a study of shared clonotypes between healthy human individuals (TCRdb year 2020). Describing the broader study: A few men and two women, aged 18 to 49 years, made up the cohort. Blood TCR repertoires of a handful of healthy adults were deeply sequenced to estimate repertoire size and the extent of clonotype sharing between individuals. Libraries were prepared and TCR repertoires were sequenced by different laboratories using diverse techniques, in order to increase sequencing depth and limit assay-specific biases. Between about 0.9 and 8.9 billion PBMCs per donor were obtained by leukapheresis. The paper as a whole reports these results and caveats: Sampling was limited to blood, and TCR repertoires in tissue likely differ from TCR repertoires in blood. The small number of donors limited the genetic and exposure-history diversity represented. Pairwise subsampling led to the expectation that sequencing depth would affect the degree of clonotype sharing among donors.

Using the deep immunoSEQ assay, TCR CDR3 regions were amplified from genomic DNA by multiplex PCR. For each cell subset, the extracted genomic DNA was distributed evenly across all wells of several immunoSEQ 96-well plates, and each plate served as one replicate. Each replicate PCR for unsorted PBMC received roughly 300 ng genomic DNA, equal to approximately 30,000 T cell genomes. Unsorted PBMC genomic DNA was sequenced across ten immunoSEQ deep assay plates. Purified libraries were quantified with a Qubit 3.0 fluorometer, sized on a Bioanalyzer 2100, and re-quantified with the KAPA Library Quantification kit. Every immunoSEQ 96-well plate was sequenced on a dedicated single-read 150-cycle Illumina NextSeq 550 flow cell. As for how the authors treated the data: The immunoSEQ output contained only junctional sequences without quality scores, so filtering could not match that applied to full-length reads. To assign V/J genes and CDR3, sequences were annotated against IMGT germline references using PyIR, a Python wrapper for IgBLAST v1.9. Reads with weak V/J assignments (E-value above 1e-6), missing CDR3, stop codons, out-of-frame junctions, or ambiguous translated residues were removed. V3J clonotypes were defined by identical inferred V gene, J gene, and CDR3 amino acid sequence. To compute the percentage overlap between repertoires, the number of shared unique clonotypes was divided by the size of the smaller repertoire. Repertoire richness was assessed with RTK rarefaction, the Chao1 estimator, and Recon v2.1 estimates of unobserved clonotypes. TCRdb's version of the immuneACCESS table is confined to in-frame rearrangements and falls short of the full clone set. An unresolved V gene accounts for under half of the shortfall where checked; the remainder is of unknown origin. V, J and clone size derive from that table, while D and trimming were established from the DNA sequence. The sample table lists about 600,000 clones, around 80% of them with a count of one. The top ten hold 12% of the sample.

The donors were healthy, HIV-negative adults with no recently reported acute infections or vaccinations. Only Caucasian adults living in Nashville, Tennessee, USA were represented among the donors. In the unsorted samples, 85 million to 100 million PBMCs were counted, and genomic DNA was extracted using the QIAamp DNA Blood Mini kit. Blood was collected by leukapheresis, and PBMCs were isolated by Ficoll-Histopaque density gradient centrifugation and then cryopreserved in liquid nitrogen vapor phase. In the case of this clone: There is no known antigen for this receptor. The record has no base qualities; no much larger clone is one base away.

The junction shows trimming of 4 bases on V and 3 bases on J, and the gene matches do not reach 15 bases of it. Taken from the germline V gene (reference sequence), the CDR1 and CDR2 loops are SGHKS and YYEKEE. Counted from cysteine to phenylalanine, this CDR3 has 18 amino acids. This entry keeps only the CDR3 DNA: 54 bases, framed from base 1. The sequence was collected from a woman aged 40 to 55 in good health. Some clones in this sample may be carry-over from other donors' samples. The sample consisted of PBMCs. The rearrangement joined TRBV5-5 to TRBJ1-1, and 10 junction bases match TRBD1. The CDR3 protein: CASSRNLGTGAGDTEAFF. The sequence in DNA is TGTGCCAGCAGCCGTAACCTAGGGACAGGGGCAGGTGACACTGAAGCTTTCTTT.